A single sample is the source of the 11 T cell receptor beta chains below, sequenced in a study of T cells after yellow fever vaccination. TCRdb analysed the 5' RACE reads with MiXCR anew, one entry per CDR3 protein. The repertoire holds about 210,000 distinct CDR3 sequences, with about 3% as singletons. The source material was CD4+ T cells sorted from PBMCs, sampled 10 days after the yellow fever booster vaccination. These receptors all come from a man between 18 and 35 years old who received the YFV17D yellow fever vaccine.

CDR3 sequence (DNA): TGTGCCAGCAGCCCATTCGGGGGGGCGGGCGAGCAGTACTTC. Amino acid sequence: CASSPFGGAGEQYF. J is TRBJ2-7 and V is TRBV5-4, with 8 bases that match TRBD2. Per the germline V gene, CDR1 is SGHNT and CDR2 is YYREEE (reference sequence). V shed 4 bases, J shed 6 bases, and the junction held 9 bases outside the gene matches. This CDR3 has 14 residues.

The gene calls are TRBV12-3 or TRBV12-4 and TRBJ1-6; D is unclear. V was cut by 6 bases and J by 7 bases, with 16 bases left in between. CDR3 length: 15 amino acids. CDR3 in DNA: TGTGCCAGCAGAAGGGATGCGGGGTCCAATTCACCCCTCCACTTT. Its protein is CASRRDAGSNSPLHF.

This clonotype was counted ten times or more. This rearrangement joins TRBV12-3 or TRBV12-4 to TRBJ2-5; unclear D gene. Deletions cut 5 bases from V and 5 bases from J, with 9 bases between. This CDR3 has 12 residues. Written as DNA, the CDR3 is TGTGCCAGCAGTCGGATGATGGAGACCCAGTACTTC. Its translation is CASSRMMETQYF.

This clonotype was found many times. V is TRBV4-1 and J is TRBJ1-5; maybe TRBD1 (5 bases). This CDR3 is 16 amino acids long. Trimming took 0 bases from V and 8 from J, leaving 17 bases between them. The germline V gene has CDR1 MGHRA and CDR2 YSYEKL. The CDR3 region is CASSQDANRGLKPQHF. The CDR3 nucleotides are TGCGCCAGCAGCCAAGATGCGAATCGGGGACTGAAGCCCCAGCATTTT.

This clonotype was seen many times. V usage is TRBV5-6 and J usage is TRBJ2-5, with D uncertain. The germline gives CDR1 SGHDT, CDR2 YYEEEE. Trimming removed 1 base from V and 5 bases from J, with 6 bases in between. The CDR3 sequence is 12 residues long. CDR3: CASSLSVETQYF. The CDR3 nucleotides read TGTGCCAGCAGCTTGTCGGTGGAGACCCAGTACTTC.

This clonotype came up many times. The chain employs TRBV12-3 or TRBV12-4 and TRBJ2-2; tentatively, D is TRBD1 or TRBD2 (5 bases each). The length of the CDR3 is 14 residues. V lost 5 bases, J lost 0 bases, and 7 bases lay in between. DNA for the CDR3: TGTGCCAGCAGTGGGACGTCGAACACCGGGGAGCTGTTTTTT. The encoded protein is CASSGTSNTGELFF.

This chain connects TRBV15 to TRBJ2-4, with D perhaps TRBD1 (6 bases). This CDR3 region has 17 residues. Trimming shortened V by 0 bases and J by 2 bases, and 14 bases separated the two germline ends. Germline CDR1 reads LNHNV; CDR2 reads YYDKDF (reference sequence). The CDR3 is CATSRDGATGTKNIQYF. The CDR3 DNA reads TGTGCCACCAGCAGAGATGGGGCCACAGGGACCAAAAACATTCAGTACTTC.

The chain employs TRBV28 and TRBJ2-7; tentative D call: TRBD1 (6 bases). The V end was cut by 4 bases, the J end by 3 bases, with 13 bases between. Germline V gene sequence: CDR1 MDHEN, CDR2 SYDVKM. The CDR3 is made up of 14 amino acids. Written as DNA, the CDR3 is TGTGCCAGCAGTTCCCCGGGACAAAGCTACGAGCAGTACGTC. It codes for CASSSPGQSYEQYV.

There are many counts of this clonotype. The gene calls are TRBV10-3 and TRBJ2-7, with D possibly being TRBD1 (5 bases). Germline V CDR1 and CDR2: ENHRY, SYGVKD. V was cut by 1 base and J by 2 bases, with 9 bases left in between. This CDR3 is built from 14 residues. The CDR3 DNA follows: TGTGCCATCAGTGAGTACCAGGACACCTACGAGCAGTACGTC. Translation gives CAISEYQDTYEQYV.

Many counts were recorded for this clonotype. The V call is TRBV5-1, the J call TRBJ2-3, with D possibly being TRBD1 (7 bases). The CDR3 contains 15 residues. Trimming left V 0 bases short and J 5 bases short, with 13 bases between. Germline CDR1 SGHRS, CDR2 YFSETQ. CDR3 DNA: TGCGCCAGCAGCTTGGTGGAGGGGGCAGGAGATACGCAGTATTTT. Its protein is CASSLVEGAGDTQYF. The whole variable domain, filled in from reference TRBV5-1 and TRBJ2-3, reads KAGVTQTPRYLIKTRGQQVTLSCSPISGHRSVSWYQQTPGQGLQFLFEYFSETQRNKGNFPGRFSGRQFSNSRSEMNVSTLELGDSALYLCASSLVEGAGDTQYFGPGTRLTVL.

The rearrangement links TRBV6-4 to TRBJ2-7; D might be TRBD1 (5 bases). CDR1 MRHNA and CDR2 SNTAGT come from the germline V gene. V dropped 4 bases and J dropped 6 bases, with 28 bases sitting between them. The CDR3 is 18 residues long. This chain's CDR3 is CASSGPRWAGRFLCEQYV. CDR3 sequence (DNA): TGTGCCAGCAGTGGCCCCCGTTGGGCAGGGCGGTTCCTTTGCGAGCAGTACGTC.